This T cell receptor (beta chain) was identified in a study of blood T cell repertoires in COVID-19. Turning to the study itself: From T cells, B-cell-depleted T cells, or PBMCs came the material, which was cDNA or gDNA.

Sequencing was performed with immunoSEQ multiplex PCR; in TCRdb, only in-frame clones are kept and a portion is missing. The profile shows 43,000 or so clones, roughly 90% of them singletons. Germline V gene sequence: CDR1 MDHEN, CDR2 SYDVKM. The CDR3 is 12 amino acids. V was pared by 8 bases and J by 2 bases, with 9 bases between. The chain carries TRBV28 and TRBJ1-2, with D possibly being TRBD1 (6 bases). Sequenced input: peripheral blood. This clonotype originated in a human donor in a cohort sampled during active COVID-19. The CDR3 DNA reads TGTGCCAGCCTACAGGGAAACTATGGCTACACCTTC. Translating it yields CASLQGNYGYTF.